Listed below are T cell receptor beta chains from one sample, sequenced in a study of blood T cell repertoires in COVID-19. The assay was immunoSEQ multiplex PCR, and TCRdb's table has in-frame clones only and misses some. The sample holds more than 200,000 clones, around 85% seen once. Sequencing input: peripheral blood. Receptors were obtained from a woman aged 50 to 60 with acute or convalescent COVID-19. Both conserved end residues are part of each CDR3. The D gene is left open where the match is weak. The size entry is marked missing in some rows and otherwise reads once, few, many or a size class.

>.|TRBV19|TRBJ2-1|.
TGTGCCAGTAGTATAGAATTGACTCGCCTCAATGAGCAGTTCTTC
CASSIELTRLNEQFF
>.|TRBV7-9|TRBJ2-7|.
TGTGCCAGCAGCTTAGGACGAGGAAACTACGAGCAGTACTTC
CASSLGRGNYEQYF
>.|TRBV7-8|TRBJ2-7|.
TGTGCCAGCAGCTTAGGCAGGGGCTACGAGCAGTACTTC
CASSLGRGYEQYF
>few|TRBV6-6|TRBJ1-2|.
TGTGCCAGCAGGCCGGGACATTCCGACTATGGCTACACCTTC
CASRPGHSDYGYTF
>.|TRBV11-3|TRBJ2-5|.
TGTGCCAGCAGCTCCTCAGGGGTGGAGACCCAGTACTTC
CASSSSGVETQYF
>.|TRBV5-6|TRBJ2-7|TRBD2
TGTGCCAGCAGCTGGACTAGCGGGAGTGAGCAGTACTTC
CASSWTSGSEQYF
>.|TRBV5-1|TRBJ2-2|TRBD2
TGCGCCAGCAGCCATGGACTAGCGGGAGTTGGAGGCGGGGAGCTGTTTTTT
CASSHGLAGVGGGELFF
>.|TRBV3-1/TRBV3-2|TRBJ1-2|.
TGTGCCAGCAGCCCGAACGTTGTTGGCGCGTCAAGGGGCTATGGCTACACCTTC
CASSPNVVGASRGYGYTF
>.|TRBV6-5|TRBJ2-7|TRBD2
TGTGCCAGCATTATCAGCGGGGGATTTAGCGACGAGCAGTACTTC
CASIISGGFSDEQYF
>.|TRBV19|TRBJ1-4|.
TGTGCCAGTAGTACAAAGGGAGGGGCCTTTAATGAAAAACTGTTTTTT
CASSTKGGAFNEKLFF
>.|TRBV29-1|TRBJ2-5|.
TGCAGCGTTGTCCCTAATCCGGAGACAGGCGAAGAGACCCAGTACTTC
CSVVPNPETGEETQYF
>.|TRBV7-9|TRBJ1-2|.
TGTGCCAGCAGCTTAGGGGGCAGCCAGAGTTATGGCTACACCTTC
CASSLGGSQSYGYTF
>.|TRBV6-5|TRBJ1-1|.
TGTGCCAGCAGTTACGGCCCCAGGGGGAACACTGAAGCTTTCTTT
CASSYGPRGNTEAFF
>.|TRBV7-2|TRBJ2-7|.
TGTGCCAGCAGCTTAGTAGGGGATTACTACGAGCAGTACTTC
CASSLVGDYYEQYF
>.|TRBV7-9|TRBJ1-2|.
TGTGCCAGCAGTATAGATCCAGAAGACTGGGGCTACACCTTC
CASSIDPEDWGYTF
>.|TRBV5-4|TRBJ2-3|.
TGTGCCAGCAGCTTGGAACCCGGAGATACGCAGTATTTT
CASSLEPGDTQYF
>.|TRBV29-1|TRBJ1-1|.
TGCAGCGTTTTTCGGGATTTCACTGAAGCTTTCTTT
CSVFRDFTEAFF
>.|TRBV12-2|TRBJ2-1|.
TGTGCAAGTCGGTTCATGGGACTAGTGGGCGATGAGCAGTTCTTC
CASRFMGLVGDEQFF
>.|TRBV6-6|TRBJ2-5|TRBD1
TGTGCCAGCAGTAACGACAGGGGATTGGAGACCCAGTACTTC
CASSNDRGLETQYF
>.|TRBV5-6|TRBJ2-1|TRBD1
TGTGCCAGCAGCAAGTACAGGGGCCGTTACAATGAGCAGTTCTTC
CASSKYRGRYNEQFF
>.|TRBV18|TRBJ1-1|.
TGTGCCAGCTCACTCATTTTGGGCACTCAGGGGACTGAAGCTTTCTTT
CASSLILGTQGTEAFF
>.|TRBV28|TRBJ1-1|.
TGTGCCAGCATGTCCGTGAACACTGAAGCTTTCTTT
CASMSVNTEAFF
>.|TRBV9|TRBJ2-3|.
TGTGCCAGCAGCGTAGTTGCGGGCCGCTCTGCAGATACGCAGTATTTT
CASSVVAGRSADTQYF
>once|TRBV6-2/TRBV6-3|TRBJ2-7|TRBD2
TGTGCCAGCAGCCCCTCGCCCCTAGCGGCCCGGGGGGGCTCCTACGAGCAGTACTTC
CASSPSPLAARGGSYEQYF
>.|TRBV6-5|TRBJ2-5|TRBD2
TGTGCCAGCAAAGCGGGAGGGCCCCAAGAGACCCAGTACTTC
CASKAGGPQETQYF
>.|TRBV7-2|TRBJ2-7|TRBD1
TGTGCCAGCAGCCCCGGACAGGGGGCGTCCTACGAGCAGTACTTC
CASSPGQGASYEQYF
>.|TRBV5-5|TRBJ1-2|.
TGTGCCAGCAGCTTGGTGACGGGTGGGGAGGTCTATGGCTACACCTTC
CASSLVTGGEVYGYTF
>.|TRBV19|TRBJ1-5|TRBD1
TGTGCCAGTAGTACAGGACAGGAGATCTATAGCAATCAGCCCCAGCATTTT
CASSTGQEIYSNQPQHF
>.|TRBV5-1|TRBJ2-2|.
TGCGCCAGCAGCTTAGGACTATTCAACACCGGGGAGCTGTTTTTT
CASSLGLFNTGELFF
>.|TRBV6-1|TRBJ2-2|.
TGTGCCAGCAGTGAAGCTTTAAGGGGGAGGGGCACCGGGGAGCTGTTTTTT
CASSEALRGRGTGELFF
>.|TRBV18|TRBJ1-5|.
TGTGCCAGCTCCCAGGGAAGCAATCAGCCCCAGCATTTT
CASSQGSNQPQHF
>.|TRBV11-3|TRBJ2-7|TRBD2
TGTGCCAGCAGCCCCGCGGGGGACGGAGAGCAGTACTTC
CASSPAGDGEQYF
>.|TRBV19|TRBJ1-1|.
TGTGCCAGTAGTCCCCAGAGGTCCACTGAAGCTTTCTTT
CASSPQRSTEAFF
>.|TRBV5-4|TRBJ2-3|.
TGTGCCAGCAGCTTGGAACGGGTGACTAGCACAGATACGCAGTATTTT
CASSLERVTSTDTQYF
>.|TRBV30|TRBJ1-6|.
TGTGCCTGGGCCCACCCGGGATCACCCCTCCACTTT
CAWAHPGSPLHF
>.|TRBV6-6|TRBJ1-6|.
TGTGCCAGCACCAAGGCCCGGACAGATTATAATTCACCCCTCCACTTT
CASTKARTDYNSPLHF
>.|TRBV19|TRBJ1-2|TRBD1
TGTGCCAGTAGTAGGGGCAGGGGGCATGGCTACACCTTC
CASSRGRGHGYTF
>once|TRBV5-1|TRBJ2-3|TRBD1
TGCGCCAGCAGCCTCCGGGACAGACGCACAGATACGCAGTATTTT
CASSLRDRRTDTQYF
>.|TRBV13|TRBJ2-1|TRBD2
TGTGCCAGCAGCTTAGTGGCACTAGCGGGAGGAGGGAATGAGCAGTTCTTC
CASSLVALAGGGNEQFF
>.|TRBV30|TRBJ1-6|TRBD1
TGTGCCTGGAACAGGGGGTGGAATTCACCCCTCCACTTT
CAWNRGWNSPLHF
>.|TRBV10-1|TRBJ1-2|.
TGCGCCAGATTGAGGATTGCGTGTAGTGGCTACACCTTC
CARLRIACSGYTF
>.|TRBV6-1|TRBJ1-4|.
TGTGCCAGCAGTGAAGCTTTCGGGGGGCAGGTTAATGAAAAACTGTTTTTT
CASSEAFGGQVNEKLFF
>.|TRBV29-1|TRBJ1-2|.
TGCAGCGTTGAAGCGGGAGGCTACACCTTC
CSVEAGGYTF
>.|TRBV6-2/TRBV6-3|TRBJ1-1|TRBD1
TGTGCCAGCCGCCTCCTGACAGGGAGGAGGCCTGAAGCTTTCTTT
CASRLLTGRRPEAFF
>.|TRBV18|TRBJ1-5|.
TGTGCCAGCTCACCAGAAGATAGGGGAAATCAGCCCCAGCATTTT
CASSPEDRGNQPQHF
>.|TRBV27|TRBJ1-1|TRBD1
TGTGCCAGCAGTTACCAGGGGGCAAGCACTGAAGCTTTCTTT
CASSYQGASTEAFF
>.|TRBV6-2/TRBV6-3|TRBJ1-5|.
TGTGCCAGCAGTTACTGGAGCGAGGGCAATCAGCCCCAGCATTTT
CASSYWSEGNQPQHF
>.|TRBV5-5|TRBJ2-3|TRBD1
TGTGCCAGCAGCGGGGGGTATCAGGGGGCCTACACAGATACGCAGTATTTT
CASSGGYQGAYTDTQYF
>.|TRBV4-3|TRBJ2-1|.
TGCGCCAGCGCTAAAGGAGGGTACAATGAGCAGTTCTTC
CASAKGGYNEQFF
>.|TRBV19|TRBJ1-4|TRBD1
TGTGCCAGTAGTGACAGGGTACGACGGGAAAAACTGTTTTTT
CASSDRVRREKLFF
>.|TRBV6-2/TRBV6-3|TRBJ2-5|.
TGTGCCAGCAGTTACGGCCAGGGCGGCCAAGAGACCCAGTACTTC
CASSYGQGGQETQYF
>.|TRBV10-2|TRBJ2-1|TRBD2
TGCGCCAGCACCGGGACTAGCGGGGACAATGAGCAGTTCTTC
CASTGTSGDNEQFF
>.|TRBV24-1|TRBJ2-3|.
TGTGCCACCAGTGAGCGGGGGCGCTCAGATACGCAGTATTTT
CATSERGRSDTQYF
>.|TRBV5-1|TRBJ1-2|.
TGCGCCAGCAGCTTGGACAGGACCTATGGCTACACCTTC
CASSLDRTYGYTF
>.|TRBV6-4|TRBJ2-1|.
TGTGCCAGCAGTGACCCTAGCCTACTATACAATGAGCAGTTCTTC
CASSDPSLLYNEQFF
>.|TRBV6-1|TRBJ2-2|.
TGTGCCAGCAGTTCGACAGTCGGCGGGGAGCTGTTTTTT
CASSSTVGGELFF
>.|TRBV6-2/TRBV6-3|TRBJ1-5|.
TGTGCCAGCAGTTACTCCTTTAAGCGGGGGGCCGATCAGCCCCAGCATTTT
CASSYSFKRGADQPQHF